The 7 T cell receptor beta chains given below trace back to one sample, sequenced in a study of blood T cell repertoires in COVID-19 (dated by TCRdb to the early 2020s). The library was generated by the immunoSEQ multiplex PCR assay. TCRdb took this table from immuneACCESS and kept in-frame rearrangements with V and J called. Such tables lack part of the clones; where checked against another copy, unresolved V genes explain under half of the gap, and the rest is unexplained. This sample holds around 300,000 clones; 90% were observed only once. 1.7% of the sample comes from the top ten. Sequenced material: PBMCs or T cells enriched from blood (not recorded which). These receptors all come from a woman aged 18-30 years with acute COVID-19.

CDR3 protein: CASSLTFHEDRQPYNEQFF. The CDR3 nucleotides read TGTGCCAGCAGCTTAACCTTTCATGAGGACAGGCAGCCCTACAATGAGCAGTTCTTC. This chain joins TRBV7-9 and TRBJ2-1; 7 nucleotides agree with TRBD1. This CDR3 spans 19 amino acids. From germline, CDR1 is SEHNR and CDR2 FQNEAQ (reference sequence). V shed 2 bases, J shed 2 bases, and the junction held 15 bases outside the gene matches.

The chain has TRBV15 and TRBJ1-5; 10 bases match TRBD1. Germline V gene sequence: CDR1 LNHNV, CDR2 YYDKDF (reference sequence). The CDR3 runs 16 residues. J gave up 7 bases and V 1 base, and 7 bases lay outside the gene matches. CDR3: CATSRALTGGGQPQHF. CDR3 DNA sequence: TGTGCCACCAGCAGAGCCTTGACAGGGGGCGGGCAGCCCCAGCATTTT.

The V and J genes are TRBV11-3 and TRBJ2-1; D perhaps matches TRBD1 (6 bases). V lost 5 bases to trimming and J lost 4 bases, with 15 bases between them. This CDR3 has 15 residues. CDR1 is SGHNT and CDR2 is YENEEA in the germline V gene. CDR3 sequence reads: CASSTTGPSYNEQFF. In nucleotides, the CDR3 is TGTGCCAGCAGCACGACAGGCCCCTCTTACAATGAGCAGTTCTTC.

Note on this clone: Germline and junction disagree at one end, which may indicate a read error. V usage is TRBV10-2 and J usage is TRBJ2-7, with 7 bases lining up with TRBD1. CDR1 is WSHSY, CDR2 SAAADI, per germline. This CDR3 region has 16 residues. CDR3 protein: CASRDPAGGDSYEQYF. The CDR3 bases are TGCGCCAGCCGTGATCCGGCAGGGGGTGACTCCTACGAGCAGTACTTC.

This chain connects TRBV27 to TRBJ1-5; 7 bases are a match to TRBD1. With V trimmed by 5 bases and J by 4 bases, 8 bases remained unmatched. Germline values: CDR1 MNHEY, CDR2 SMNVEV (reference sequence). CDR3 length equals 15 residues. CDR3 bases: TGTGCCAGCAGTAAGGGGGCCCCGGGGAATCAGCCCCAGCATTTT. As protein: CASSKGAPGNQPQHF.

V gene TRBV10-2 combines with J gene TRBJ2-7, with TRBD1 matching over 10 bases. V lost 7 bases, J lost 3 bases, and 9 bases stayed unmatched. CDR3 length: 15 amino acids. Per germline, CDR1 WSHSY and CDR2 SAAADI. In DNA form, the CDR3 reads TGCGCCAGCAAACCCGGGACAGGGGATGACTACGAGCAGTACTTC. Encoded protein: CASKPGTGDDYEQYF.

This clone was detected only once. The V gene is TRBV18, the J gene TRBJ1-3; no clear D. From germline, CDR1 is KGHSH and CDR2 LQKENI. The CDR3 is made up of 16 amino acids. Trimming stripped 5 bases from V and 4 bases from J, with 18 bases between. The CDR3: CASSSQRRGAGNTIYF. The CDR3 nucleotides read TGTGCCAGCTCATCTCAGCGACGCGGCGCCGGAAACACCATATATTTT.